The entry below gives a single TCR beta chain sequence along with its context. The data derive from a study of blood T cell repertoires in COVID-19. Study overall: Nucleic acid was either cDNA or gDNA, and it came from T cells, B-cell-depleted T cells, or PBMCs.

Per the original data handling: It was from reference gene primer amplification that nucleated cell counts were estimated. Assay used: immunoSEQ multiplex PCR; TCRdb lists only in-frame clones, some missing. That table gives V, J and clone size, and the DNA gave D and trimming. The repertoire holds some 240,000 clones, with around nine tenths as singletons. The V gene's germline CDR1 is MDHEN and CDR2 SYDVKM. V lost 5 bases and J lost 4; bases outside the gene matches: 6. The CDR3 length is 15 residues. Participants, about 18 to 90 years old, spanned under 30 US areas. The V call is TRBV28, the J call TRBJ1-5; TRBD1 matches 9 bases. The TCR sequence derives from a middle-aged woman who had been exposed to COVID-19. The sequenced material came from PBMCs or T cells enriched from blood (not recorded which). CDR3: CASSTSGQGNQPQHF. CDR3 DNA sequence: TGTGCCAGCAGTACATCGGGACAGGGAAATCAGCCCCAGCATTTT.